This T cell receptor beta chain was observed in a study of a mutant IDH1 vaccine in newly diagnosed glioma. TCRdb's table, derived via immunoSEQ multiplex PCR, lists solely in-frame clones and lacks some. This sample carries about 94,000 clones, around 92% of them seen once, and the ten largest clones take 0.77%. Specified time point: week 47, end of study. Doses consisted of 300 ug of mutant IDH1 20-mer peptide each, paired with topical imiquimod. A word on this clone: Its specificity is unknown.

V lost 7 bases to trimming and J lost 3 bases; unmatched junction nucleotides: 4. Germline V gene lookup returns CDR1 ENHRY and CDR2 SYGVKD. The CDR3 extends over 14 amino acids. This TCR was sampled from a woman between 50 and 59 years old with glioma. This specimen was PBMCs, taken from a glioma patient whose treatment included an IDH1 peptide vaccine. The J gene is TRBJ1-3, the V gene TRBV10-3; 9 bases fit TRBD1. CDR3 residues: CAINKDRGGNTIYF. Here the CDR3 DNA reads TGTGCCATCAATAAGGACAGGGGTGGAAACACCATATATTTT.